This TCR beta chain was identified in a study of early T cells in non-severe SARS-CoV-2 infection. In the study overall: Sequencing of bulk RNA from unsorted whole blood was done, without chain pairing.

Overall study results and limits: Matching against VDJdb likely underestimated virus-specific expansions, favoring anti-spike CD8.

This clonotype was detected many times. The antigen remains unidentified. The protocol attached unique molecular identifiers to individual cDNA molecules. Each CDR3 protein gets one entry after TCRdb re-called the 5' RACE reads with MiXCR. The table includes tens of thousands of distinct CDR3 sequences, over 4% detected once. Germline CDR1 is LNHDA and CDR2 is SQIVND (reference sequence). This CDR3 has 16 residues. V lost 6 bases, J lost 1 base, and 5 bases stayed unmatched. V and J are TRBV19 and TRBJ2-6, with 8 bases aligning to TRBD1. This TCR derives from an adult who was a healthcare worker with PCR-confirmed SARS-CoV-2 infection or an uninfected control (not recorded which). The sample was whole blood. This CDR3 is CASSGQGSSGANVLTF. CDR3 nucleotide sequence: TGTGCCAGTAGCGGACAGGGCAGTTCTGGGGCCAACGTCCTGACTTTC.